This TCR beta chain was captured in a study of blood T cell repertoires in COVID-19 (dated by TCRdb to about 2020). For the wider study: Collaborator samples came from the United States, Italy and Spain and covered acute and convalescent phases of COVID-19. The material from the prospective study consisted of cDNA or gDNA derived from T cells, B-cell-depleted T cells, or PBMCs. Samples came from the ongoing ImmuneRACE study (first 160 participants) plus 1,254 subjects from 6 global collaborators. Where available, HLA class I and class II types were obtained from metadata supplied by the sample provider rather than from assay-based typing. The repertoires were released in a freely available public database intended as a resource for research on the immune response to SARS-CoV-2. Sample metadata almost always included a de-identified subject ID, COVID-19 status, age in years and sex. Subjects who had been exposed to COVID-19, were actively infected with it, or had recovered from it provided the deeply sampled blood TCRbeta repertoires that made up the dataset.

Notes on this clone: Its binding antigen is unknown. No base-level quality is on record; no much larger clone is a single base apart.

TCRbeta CDR3 regions were amplified from genomic DNA using the immunoSEQ Assay, a bias-controlled multiplex PCR. The published analysis was carried out like this. Nucleated cell counts per sample were estimated from amplification of reference gene primers within the assay. To quantify the absolute abundance of each unique TCRbeta CDR3 rearrangement, sequence reads were collapsed and filtered. For each sample, productive Simpson clonality was calculated as the square root of Simpson's diversity index over productive rearrangements. The immuneACCESS repertoire file appears here via TCRdb, limited to in-frame rearrangements. These files lack a portion of the clones; in checked studies, under half of the deficit traces to unresolved V genes, and the cause of the others is not known. V, J and clone size were drawn from that table, and D and trimming were deduced from the DNA. Counted in this sample were 270,000 or so clones; around nine tenths of them appeared once. The ten largest clones take up over 2.5% of the sample.

Paper-wide results and their limitations: How much clinical and demographic metadata was included differed by source and by participant, and the metadata was provided uncurated.

Participants in the prospective study were aged about 18 to 90 years, lived in under 30 United States geographic areas, and enrolled through a virtual design. In the prospective study, participants were assigned to cohorts based on the clinical history participants reported in a screening survey and a study questionnaire. For ImmuneRACE Cohort 3, a participant was defined as recovered based on two consecutive negative NP/OP PCR tests, clearance by a healthcare professional, or resolution of symptoms. Mobile phlebotomists in the prospective study collected whole blood, serum and a nasopharyngeal or oropharyngeal swab from every participant. Prospective study participants could optionally give additional blood draws and questionnaires over an approximately 2-month period. Prospective study blood samples were shipped either frozen or at room temperature before DNA extraction. The cysteine opens and the phenylalanine closes a CDR3 of 13 amino acids. Only the CDR3 part of the read is kept: 39 bases, read in frame from the first base. Taken from the germline V gene, the CDR1 and CDR2 loops are MDHEN and SYDVKM. Here V drops 5 bases and J drops 1 base, and the junction holds 2 bases not matched to any gene.

The clonotype originates from a woman between 18 and 30 years old who had recovered from COVID-19. Recombination linked TRBV28 to TRBJ2-7, and 7 bases in between align with TRBD1. Sequenced: PBMCs or T cells enriched from blood (not recorded which). The CDR3 protein: CASSPGQSYEQYF. The DNA is TGTGCCAGCAGTCCGGGACAGTCCTACGAGCAGTACTTC.